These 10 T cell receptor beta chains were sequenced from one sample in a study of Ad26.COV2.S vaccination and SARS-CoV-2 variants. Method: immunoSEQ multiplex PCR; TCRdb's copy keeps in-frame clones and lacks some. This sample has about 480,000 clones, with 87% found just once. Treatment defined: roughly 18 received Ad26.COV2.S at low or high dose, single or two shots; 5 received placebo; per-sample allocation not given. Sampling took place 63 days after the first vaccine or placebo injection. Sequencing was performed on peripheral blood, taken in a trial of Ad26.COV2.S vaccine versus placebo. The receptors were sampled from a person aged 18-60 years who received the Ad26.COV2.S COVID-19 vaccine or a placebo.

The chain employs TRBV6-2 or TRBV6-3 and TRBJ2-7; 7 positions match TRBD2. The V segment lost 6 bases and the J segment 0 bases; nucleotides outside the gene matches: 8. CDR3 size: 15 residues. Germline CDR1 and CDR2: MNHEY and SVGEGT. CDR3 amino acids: CASSRMGGSSYEQYF. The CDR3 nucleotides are TGTGCCAGCAGCCGGATGGGGGGGAGCTCCTACGAGCAGTACTTC.

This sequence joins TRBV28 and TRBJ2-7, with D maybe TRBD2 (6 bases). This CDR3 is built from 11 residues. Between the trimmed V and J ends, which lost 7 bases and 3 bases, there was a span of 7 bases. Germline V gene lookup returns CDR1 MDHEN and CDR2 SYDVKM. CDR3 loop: CASKTSYEQYF. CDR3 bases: TGTGCCAGCAAGACTAGCTACGAGCAGTACTTC. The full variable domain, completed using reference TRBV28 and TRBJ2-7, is DVKVTQSSRYLVKRTGEKVFLECVQDMDHENMFWYRQDPGLGLRLIYFSYDVKMKEKGDIPEGYSVSREKKERFSLILESASTNQTSMYLCASKTSYEQYFGPGTRLTVT.

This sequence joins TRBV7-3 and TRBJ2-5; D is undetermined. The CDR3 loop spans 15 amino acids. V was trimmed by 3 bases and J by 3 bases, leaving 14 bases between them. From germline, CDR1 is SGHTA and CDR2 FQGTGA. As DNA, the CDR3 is TGTGCCAGCAGCTTGGGGATGCGCAGTAAAGAGACCCAGTACTTC. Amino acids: CASSLGMRSKETQYF.

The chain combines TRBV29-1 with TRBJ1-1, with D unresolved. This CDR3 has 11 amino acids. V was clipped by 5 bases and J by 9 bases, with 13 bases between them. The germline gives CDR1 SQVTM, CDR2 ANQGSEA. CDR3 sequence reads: CSVLSGRQAFF. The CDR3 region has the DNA TGCAGCGTTCTATCGGGAAGACAAGCTTTCTTT.

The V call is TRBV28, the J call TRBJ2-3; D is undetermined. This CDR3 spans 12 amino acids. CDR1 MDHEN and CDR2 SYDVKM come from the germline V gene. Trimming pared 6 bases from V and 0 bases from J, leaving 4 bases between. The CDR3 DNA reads TGTGCCAGCAGAAAAAGCACAGATACGCAGTATTTT. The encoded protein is CASRKSTDTQYF.

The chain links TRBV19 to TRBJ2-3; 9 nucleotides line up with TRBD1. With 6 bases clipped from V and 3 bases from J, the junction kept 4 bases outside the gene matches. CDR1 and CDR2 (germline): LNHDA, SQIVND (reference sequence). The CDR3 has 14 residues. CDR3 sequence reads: CASRRDRETDTQYF. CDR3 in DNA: TGTGCCAGTAGGCGGGACAGGGAGACAGATACGCAGTATTTT.

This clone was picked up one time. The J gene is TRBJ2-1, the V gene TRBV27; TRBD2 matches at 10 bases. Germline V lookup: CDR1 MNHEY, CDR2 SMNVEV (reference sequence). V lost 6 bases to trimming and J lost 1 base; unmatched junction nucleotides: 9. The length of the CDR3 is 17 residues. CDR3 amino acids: CASSRTSGGGSYNEQFF. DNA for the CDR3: TGTGCCAGCAGCCGGACTAGCGGAGGTGGGTCCTACAATGAGCAGTTCTTC.

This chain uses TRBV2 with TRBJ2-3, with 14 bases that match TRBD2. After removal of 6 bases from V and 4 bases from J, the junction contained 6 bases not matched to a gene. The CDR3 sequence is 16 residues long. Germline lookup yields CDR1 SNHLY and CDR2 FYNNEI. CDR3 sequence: CASRKGLAGGPDTQYF. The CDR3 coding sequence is TGTGCCAGCAGGAAAGGACTAGCGGGAGGTCCAGATACGCAGTATTTT. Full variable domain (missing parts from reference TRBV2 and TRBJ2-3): EPEVTQTPSHQVTQMGQEVILRCVPISNHLYFYWYRQILGQKVEFLVSFYNNEISEKSEIFDDQFSVERPDGSNFTLKIRSTKLEDSAMYFCASRKGLAGGPDTQYFGPGTRLTVL.

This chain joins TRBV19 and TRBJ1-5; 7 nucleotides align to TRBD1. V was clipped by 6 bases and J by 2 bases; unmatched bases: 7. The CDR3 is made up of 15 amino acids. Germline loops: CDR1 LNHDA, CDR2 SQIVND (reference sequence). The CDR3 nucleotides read TGTGCCAGTAGATCGACAGGGCTGGGCAATCAGCCCCAGCATTTT. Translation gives CASRSTGLGNQPQHF.

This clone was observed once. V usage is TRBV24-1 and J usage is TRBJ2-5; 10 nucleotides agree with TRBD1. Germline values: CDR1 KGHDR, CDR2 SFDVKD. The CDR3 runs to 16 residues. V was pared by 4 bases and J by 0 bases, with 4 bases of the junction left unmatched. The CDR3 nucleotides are TGTGCCACCAGTGACGGGGGACAGGGGTACCAAGAGACCCAGTACTTC. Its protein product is CATSDGGQGYQETQYF.